The source of this TCR beta chain is a study of blood T cell repertoires in COVID-19. CDR1 SGDLS and CDR2 YYNGEE come from the germline V gene. Trimming at V came to 3 bases and at J to 0 bases, leaving 3 bases not matched to a gene. CDR3 size: 17 residues. The method was immunoSEQ multiplex PCR; TCRdb's version includes in-frame clones alone and lacks a portion of them. The profile shows under 90,000 clones, 88% of them singletons. The source is a man between 65 and 79 years old with active or convalescent COVID-19. The rearrangement links TRBV9 to TRBJ2-3, with 14 bases matching TRBD2. Sequences were obtained from peripheral blood. The DNA of the CDR3 is TGTGCCAGCAGCGGCGGACTAGCGGGAGGAAGCACAGATACGCAGTATTTT. Amino acid sequence: CASSGGLAGGSTDTQYF. Variable domain in full (rest from reference TRBV9 and TRBJ2-3): DSGVTQTPKHLITATGQRVTLRCSPRSGDLSVYWYQQSLDQGLQFLIQYYNGEERAKGNILERFSAQQFPDLHSELNLSSLELGDSALYFCASSGGLAGGSTDTQYFGPGTRLTVL.